The rows below give T cell receptor beta chains drawn from one sample of a study of T cells in Graves' hyperthyroidism and ophthalmopathy. TCRdb passed the multiplex PCR reads through MiXCR, listing each CDR3 protein once. The sample contains 530,000 or so distinct CDR3 sequences, more than 45% of which appear only once. The sequencing sample was made of peripheral blood or thyroid tissue (not recorded which). Receptors originate from a young woman with Graves' hyperthyroidism. Both conserved end residues are trimmed from each CDR3. Not every row has a clone size; where given, it reads once, few, many or a size class.

J gene | clone size | V gene | CDR3 protein
TRBJ2-5 | once | TRBV24-1 | ATGKGGETQY
TRBJ1-5 | once | TRBV9 | ASSDPDRGHYSNQPQH
TRBJ2-3 | once | TRBV5-1 | ASSFPSGRANSRDTQY
TRBJ2-5 | NA | TRBV24-1 | ATSDARTAQETQY
TRBJ1-1 | NA | TRBV25-1 | AGKTGATEAF
TRBJ1-1 | many | TRBV6-6 | ASSYSTANTEAF
TRBJ2-7 | many | TRBV29-1 | SVEDRYRGRYEQY
TRBJ2-7 | NA | TRBV3-1 | ASSLIAGGFYEQY
TRBJ2-7 | many | TRBV11-2 | ASSLAWTGMSSYEQY
TRBJ2-5 | many | TRBV27 | ASSSSRQGETQY
TRBJ2-5 | many | TRBV20-1 | SAAPVSTSEQETQY
TRBJ1-2 | many | TRBV6-2/TRBV6-3 | ASSWGGRLNYGYT
TRBJ2-7 | NA | TRBV7-9 | ASSHWGDEQY
TRBJ2-1 | few | TRBV10-3 | AISPTGSSYNEQF
TRBJ1-6 | NA | TRBV7-2 | ASSSADRDNSPLH
TRBJ2-5 | NA | TRBV5-5 | ASSRTLETQY
TRBJ2-1 | NA | TRBV6-6 | ASSYSLAGVNNEQF
TRBJ1-3 | NA | TRBV6-5 | AISYSSPVALSGNTIY
TRBJ2-6 | NA | TRBV10-3 | AVRQSPTGTGANVLT
TRBJ2-7 | NA | TRBV14 | AGSQEISLVYEQY